Following are 20 T cell receptor beta chains from one sample sequenced in a study of T cell responses to AZD1222 COVID-19 vaccine. The assay was immunoSEQ multiplex PCR, and TCRdb's table has in-frame clones only and misses some. Of about 81,000 clones in the sample, 90% to 95% were seen once. The sequenced sample was peripheral blood, obtained on day 0 of AZD1222 vaccination. Receptor source: an adult in good health.

The chain links TRBV30 to TRBJ1-6; D call uncertain. The CDR3 spans 15 residues. The V end lost 4 bases, the J end lost 9 bases, and 19 bases lay between the germline ends. CDR1 and CDR2 (germline): GTSNPN, SVGIG (reference sequence). CDR3 sequence: CAWTQPGGGISPLHF. CDR3 DNA: TGTGCCTGGACCCAGCCCGGTGGCGGTATTTCACCCCTCCACTTT.

This clone was seen only a few times. V usage is TRBV6-5 and J usage is TRBJ2-7; D uncertain. V was shortened by 3 bases and J by 0 bases, with 9 bases between the two germline ends. CDR1 and CDR2 (germline): MNHEY, SVGAGI. The CDR3 loop spans 14 amino acids. CDR3 nucleotide sequence: TGTGCCAGCAGTTATCTGTCCAACTCCTACGAGCAGTACTTC. It is translated as CASSYLSNSYEQYF.

The genes are TRBV28 and TRBJ2-5; D may match TRBD1 or TRBD2 (6 bases each). V was shortened by 7 bases and J by 2 bases, with 17 bases between the two germline ends. Germline CDR1 is MDHEN and CDR2 is SYDVKM. The CDR3 spans 15 residues. CDR3 amino acids: CASNLGGAGQETQYF. The DNA for the CDR3 is TGTGCCAGCAACTTGGGGGGCGCGGGGCAAGAGACCCAGTACTTC.

This chain joins TRBV27 and TRBJ2-1; 14 bases fit TRBD2. Trimming cost V 7 bases and J 7 bases; bases outside gene matches: 6. The germline V gene has CDR1 MNHEY and CDR2 SMNVEV (reference sequence). This CDR3 spans 15 amino acids. DNA of the CDR3: TGTGCCAGCATAGGACTAGCGGGAGGAAGGAATGAGCAGTTCTTC. This codes for CASIGLAGGRNEQFF.

This clone was recorded only once. The CDR3 bases are TGCGCCAGCAGCCAGGGGGACAGCACAGATACGCAGTATTTT. It is translated as CASSQGDSTDTQYF. The V and J genes are TRBV4-3 and TRBJ2-3, with D perhaps being TRBD1 or TRBD2 (5 bases each). CDR1 and CDR2 (germline): LGHNA, YSLEER. The V end lost 3 bases, the J end lost 0 bases, and 7 bases lay between the germline ends. This CDR3 region has 14 residues.

The V gene is TRBV28, the J gene TRBJ1-3; D uncertain. Deletions cut 6 bases from V and 0 bases from J, with 12 bases between. The CDR3 contains 15 residues. Germline V CDR1 and CDR2: MDHEN, SYDVKM. This chain's CDR3 is CASSQRASSGNTIYF. The DNA for the CDR3 is TGTGCCAGCAGCCAACGGGCCAGCTCTGGAAACACCATATATTTT. The full variable domain, with the rest looked up from reference TRBV28 and TRBJ1-3, is DVKVTQSSRYLVKRTGEKVFLECVQDMDHENMFWYRQDPGLGLRLIYFSYDVKMKEKGDIPEGYSVSREKKERFSLILESASTNQTSMYLCASSQRASSGNTIYFGEGSWLTVV.

The V call is TRBV11-2, the J call TRBJ2-7; D might be TRBD2 (6 bases). CDR1 and CDR2 (germline): SGHAT, FQNNGV. V gave up 5 bases and J gave up 3 bases, with 17 bases separating them. This CDR3 has 15 residues. CDR3 nucleotide sequence: TGTGCCAGCAGCGATGTCGGGAGCAACCTCTACGAGCAGTACTTC. Its translation: CASSDVGSNLYEQYF.

This chain connects TRBV6-6 to TRBJ2-3; the match to TRBD1 covers 7 bases. V trimming: 6 bases; J trimming: 3 bases; junction bases outside the gene matches: 6. The CDR3 consists of 14 residues. Germline CDR1 MNHNY, CDR2 SVGAGI (reference sequence). The CDR3 is CASRNRGSTDTQYF. CDR3 bases: TGTGCCAGCAGAAACAGGGGATCGACAGATACGCAGTATTTT.

The chain combines TRBV4-2 with TRBJ2-7; a weak D match, TRBD2 (6 bases). In germline, CDR1 is LGHNA, CDR2 YNFKEQ. The V gene lost 0 bases and the J gene lost 2 bases, with 14 bases spanning the gap. The CDR3 is made up of 16 amino acids. The CDR3: CASSQDPLRGPYEQYF. DNA of the CDR3: TGTGCCAGCAGCCAAGACCCTTTGCGGGGACCCTACGAGCAGTACTTC.

J is TRBJ2-3 and V is TRBV11-3, with 7 bases lining up with TRBD2. The V segment lost 1 base and the J segment 4 bases; nucleotides outside the gene matches: 8. CDR3 size: 16 residues. Germline V CDR1 and CDR2: SGHNT, YENEEA. CDR3 nucleotides: TGTGCCAGCAGCTTAGTATCGGCGGGAGCGGCAGATACGCAGTATTTT. Its protein product is CASSLVSAGAADTQYF.

The rearrangement uses TRBV7-9 and TRBJ2-7; 8 bases are a match to TRBD1. With V trimmed by 2 bases and J by 2 bases, 2 bases remained unmatched. CDR1 is SEHNR, CDR2 FQNEAQ, per germline (reference sequence). The CDR3 loop spans 14 amino acids. DNA of the CDR3: TGTGCCAGCAGCTTACAACAGGGGGCCTACGAGCAGTACTTC. It translates to CASSLQQGAYEQYF.

CDR3 DNA: TGTGCCAGCAGCCGCATAGGGGCTGAAGCTTTCTTT. Amino acid sequence: CASSRIGAEAFF. V and J are TRBV7-9 and TRBJ1-1; D may be TRBD1 (5 bases). The CDR3 has 12 residues. Trimming took off 5 bases at V and 6 bases at J, with 10 bases between the two ends. Germline V CDR1 and CDR2: SEHNR, FQNEAQ (reference sequence).

The chain joins TRBV27 to TRBJ2-1; D is unresolved. CDR3 length: 12 amino acids. Germline CDR1 reads MNHEY; CDR2 reads SMNVEV (reference sequence). Trimming cost V 5 bases and J 5 bases, with 7 bases left between them. CDR3 DNA: TGTGCCAGCAGTGTGGGGAACAATGAGCAGTTCTTC. Its translation: CASSVGNNEQFF.

This sequence joins TRBV5-1 and TRBJ1-1; 7 bases are shared with TRBD1. The V and J ends lost 1 base and 5 bases, in that order; junction bases with no gene match: 8. The CDR3 runs to 15 residues. Germline loops: CDR1 SGHRS, CDR2 YFSETQ. The CDR3 coding sequence is TGCGCCAGCAGCTTGCTCACAGGGGCGGGAACTGAAGCTTTCTTT. It codes for CASSLLTGAGTEAFF.

This clone showed up just once. This chain joins TRBV7-9 and TRBJ2-7; D is perhaps TRBD1 (5 bases). CDR3 length: 14 residues. Germline V gene data show CDR1 as SEHNR and CDR2 as FQNEAQ (reference sequence). Trimming took 1 base from V and 5 from J, leaving 12 bases between them. The CDR3, as DNA: TGTGCCAGCAGCTTAGGATACGAAGGGGACGAGCAGTACTTC. Protein product: CASSLGYEGDEQYF.

The chain has TRBV28 and TRBJ2-2; TRBD2 might be the D (5 bases). CDR3 length equals 15 residues. CDR1 is MDHEN, CDR2 SYDVKM, per germline. V lost 6 bases, J lost 4 bases, and 15 bases lay in between. The CDR3 reads CASSSSWRSTGELFF. DNA for the CDR3: TGTGCCAGCAGCTCCAGTTGGAGGTCCACCGGGGAGCTGTTTTTT.

This chain uses TRBV27 with TRBJ1-5; 9 nucleotides line up with TRBD1. The trim removed 4 bases at V and 6 bases at J, leaving 4 bases unmatched. The CDR3 spans 14 residues. CDR1 and CDR2 (germline): MNHEY, SMNVEV (reference sequence). The CDR3 region has the DNA TGTGCCAGCAGTTCCCGACAGGGGGGTCAGCCCCAGCATTTT. Amino acid sequence: CASSSRQGGQPQHF.

The J gene is TRBJ2-5, the V gene TRBV18; D unclear. V gave up 6 bases and J gave up 5 bases, with 10 bases separating them. The germline V gene encodes CDR1 KGHSH and CDR2 LQKENI. This CDR3 region has 12 residues. CDR3 in DNA: TGTGCCAGCTCGCCGTCCGAGGAGACCCAGTACTTC. As protein: CASSPSEETQYF.

V usage is TRBV5-6 and J usage is TRBJ2-1; no firm D call. The V end lost 2 bases, the J end lost 0 bases, and 6 bases lay between the germline ends. The germline CDR1 and CDR2 sequences are SGHDT and YYEEEE. The CDR3 has 14 amino acids. The CDR3 sequence is CASSFTRSYNEQFF. The CDR3 region has the DNA TGTGCCAGCAGCTTCACCCGCTCCTACAATGAGCAGTTCTTC.

This chain links TRBV21-1 with TRBJ1-1. TRBV21-1 is shown as a pseudogene. The CDR3 runs 19 residues. CDR3 nucleotides: TGTGCCAGCAGCAAAGGAGTCCGGCAATCCGAAATCATGAACACTGAAGCTTTCTTT. As protein: CASSKGVRQSEIMNTEAFF.